These T cell receptor beta chains were read from a single sample in a study of blood T cell repertoires in COVID-19. Generated by immunoSEQ multiplex PCR, the TCRdb table keeps only in-frame clones and is missing some. The sample consists of fewer than 150,000 clones, roughly 87% of them appearing once. Specimen: peripheral blood. These receptors came from a human donor in a cohort sampled during active COVID-19. The CDR3 runs from the conserved cysteine through the conserved F or W. The D gene is left open where the match is weak. Clone size is given for some rows only: seen once, a few or many times, or a class if the clone is expanded.

D gene	V gene	clone size	J gene	CDR3 DNA	CDR3 protein
-	TRBV5-1	few	TRBJ1-4	TGCGCCAGCCGGGAGGGCTCCCGGGATGAAAAACTGTTTTTT	CASREGSRDEKLFF
-	TRBV5-6	-	TRBJ2-7	TGTGCCAGCAGCCTACCCGATCTGGGGAGCTACGAGCAGTACTTC	CASSLPDLGSYEQYF
TRBD1	TRBV5-4	-	TRBJ1-4	TGTGCCAGCAGCCTATGGGACAGGGGAAGGGAAAAACTGTTTTTT	CASSLWDRGREKLFF
TRBD1	TRBV5-1	-	TRBJ2-7	TGCGCCAGCAGCGCCCAACAGGGGGCGACCTACGAGCAGTACTTC	CASSAQQGATYEQYF
-	TRBV11-2	-	TRBJ2-3	TGTGCCAGCAGCTTAGGCGGGGGCGCAGATACGCAGTATTTT	CASSLGGGADTQYF
-	TRBV28	-	TRBJ1-6	TGTGCCAGCAGTTTAGGTGCTTCATTGGCAAATTCACCCCTCCACTTT	CASSLGASLANSPLHF
TRBD1	TRBV2	once	TRBJ2-1	TGTGCCAGCAGCCGGGACAGGGCCTACGATGAGCAGTTCTTC	CASSRDRAYDEQFF
-	TRBV21-1	few	TRBJ2-5	TGTGCCAGCATTTATCCAGAGACAGGGCGAGAGACCCAGTACTTC	CASIYPETGRETQYF
-	TRBV5-1	-	TRBJ1-2	TGCGCCAGCAGCTTGGCGCCGGGGTTGTATGGCTACACCTTC	CASSLAPGLYGYTF
TRBD1	TRBV19	-	TRBJ1-4	TGTGCCAGTTTTTCAAAAGGGGGCGGTTATGAAAAACTGTTTTTT	CASFSKGGGYEKLFF
-	TRBV5-1	-	TRBJ1-1	TGCGCCAGCAACCTGGGGCAGGGTGAAGCTTTCTTT	CASNLGQGEAFF
TRBD1	TRBV28	-	TRBJ1-2	TGTGCCAGCAGTACCCAGGGGGCCGGGTATGGCTACACCTTC	CASSTQGAGYGYTF
TRBD2	TRBV28	few	TRBJ2-1	TGTGCCAGCAGCCACGCGACTAGCGGGAGTGGTGAGCAGTTCTTC	CASSHATSGSGEQFF
TRBD1	TRBV6-6	-	TRBJ1-5	TGTGCCAGCAGTTACCGCGGACAGGGTCATCAGCCCCAGCATTTT	CASSYRGQGHQPQHF
-	TRBV14	-	TRBJ1-1	TGTGCCAGCAGCCGCAACTACGGGACTGAAGCTTTCTTT	CASSRNYGTEAFF
TRBD2	TRBV2	-	TRBJ2-3	TGTGCCAGCAGTGAAAGGCGGGGGGCCACAGATACGCAGTATTTT	CASSERRGATDTQYF
-	TRBV30	few	TRBJ2-5	TGTGCCTGGAGTCCTAGGCAATTCGAGACCCAGTACTTC	CAWSPRQFETQYF
-	TRBV23-1	-	TRBJ2-7	TGCGCCAGCAGCCATGAGGGAGTCTACGAGCAGTACTTC	CASSHEGVYEQYF
-	TRBV5-1	-	TRBJ2-5	TGCGCCAGCAGCCTGGGAGGAGGAGAGACCCAGTACTTC	CASSLGGGETQYF
-	TRBV27	-	TRBJ1-5	TGTGCCAGCAGTATAACACAGGGTAGTAGCAATCAGCCCCAGCATTTT	CASSITQGSSNQPQHF
TRBD1	TRBV4-1	-	TRBJ1-5	TGCGCCAGCAGCCAAGCCACCAATCCCGACAGGGTGTTTCAGCCCCAGCATTTT	CASSQATNPDRVFQPQHF
TRBD2	TRBV9	once	TRBJ2-7	TGTGCCAGCAGCAAGAGCGGGGGATCCTACGAGCAGTACTTC	CASSKSGGSYEQYF
TRBD1	TRBV2	-	TRBJ1-6	TGTGCCAGCAGCGCAGACAGGGGGCATAATTCACCCCTCCACTTT	CASSADRGHNSPLHF
TRBD1	TRBV18	-	TRBJ2-7	TGTGCCAGCTCAGTTCGGGACAGCCGAGCCTACGAGCAGTACTTC	CASSVRDSRAYEQYF
-	TRBV5-1	-	TRBJ1-2	TGCGCCAGCAGCTTGGGGGGCGGGGGCGGTAACTATGGCTACACCTTC	CASSLGGGGGNYGYTF
TRBD1	TRBV4-1	-	TRBJ2-7	TGCGCCAGCAGCCCGGCCGACAGGGACTCCTACGAGCAGTACTTC	CASSPADRDSYEQYF
-	TRBV18	-	TRBJ2-1	TGTGCCAGCTCTACGGGGGTCAGCTCCTACAATGAGCAGTTCTTC	CASSTGVSSYNEQFF
TRBD1	TRBV27	-	TRBJ2-7	TGTGCCAGCAGTTTATTGGGACAGGGGGACTACGAGCAGTACTTC	CASSLLGQGDYEQYF
-	TRBV10-2	-	TRBJ2-3	TGCGCCAGTACTCAAACAGATACGCAGTATTTT	CASTQTDTQYF
-	TRBV3-1/TRBV3-2	-	TRBJ1-1	TGTGCCAGCAGCCAATCAGGGGTCACTGAAGCTTTCTTT	CASSQSGVTEAFF
TRBD1	TRBV28	many	TRBJ2-1	TGTGCCAGCAGTTTGGGACAGACCTATGGTGAGCAGTTCTTC	CASSLGQTYGEQFF
TRBD1	TRBV29-1	-	TRBJ2-3	TGCAGCGTTTCCGGGACAGGGGCCGACTCCACAGATACGCAGTATTTT	CSVSGTGADSTDTQYF
-	TRBV19	once	TRBJ1-2	TGTGCCAGTAGTCCCTCGGGGGGGGCGTATCGGTATGGCTACACCTTC	CASSPSGGAYRYGYTF
-	TRBV5-4	-	TRBJ2-3	TGTGCCAGCGGCGGAAAGGGGACAGATACGCAGTATTTT	CASGGKGTDTQYF
TRBD2	TRBV7-3	-	TRBJ2-5	TGTGCCAGCAGCTCCGGGACTAGCGGGGGGTTCAAGACCCAGTACTTC	CASSSGTSGGFKTQYF
-	TRBV7-2	-	TRBJ2-2	TGTGCCAGCAGCTTGAGGAGCGGGGAGCTGTTTTTT	CASSLRSGELFF
TRBD1	TRBV11-2	-	TRBJ2-7	TGTGCCAGCAGCCACGGGTACGGGACAGGAGCCTACGAGCAGTACTTC	CASSHGYGTGAYEQYF
-	TRBV28	-	TRBJ1-5	TGTGCCAGCAGTTTGAGCCGAGTGGAGCCCCAGCATTTT	CASSLSRVEPQHF
TRBD2	TRBV28	-	TRBJ2-3	TGTGCCGGGACTAGCGGGAGGGCCTCGGGCACAGATACGCAGTATTTT	CAGTSGRASGTDTQYF
-	TRBV3-1/TRBV3-2	-	TRBJ1-6	TGTGCCAGCAGCCAAGGCCTGGCAGGGGCAAATTCACCCCTCCACTTT	CASSQGLAGANSPLHF
-	TRBV27	-	TRBJ1-2	TGTGCCAGCAGATTCTCACAGGATGGCTACACCTTC	CASRFSQDGYTF
TRBD2	TRBV7-7	-	TRBJ2-2	TGTGCCAGCAGCCTTCGAGCGGGAAGCGCCGGGGAAACCGGGGAGCTGTTTTTT	CASSLRAGSAGETGELFF
TRBD1	TRBV5-4	-	TRBJ1-6	TGTGCCAGCAGCGTCACAGGGGGCGCGGAGGGAAGACCCCTCCACTTT	CASSVTGGAEGRPLHF
-	TRBV6-5	-	TRBJ1-6	TGTGCCAGCAGTTACTCGGGTGGGCAGCCTAATTCACCCCTCCACTTT	CASSYSGGQPNSPLHF
-	TRBV28	-	TRBJ1-1	TGTGCCAGCAGAGAGGTTCTGAACACTGAAGCTTTCTTT	CASREVLNTEAFF
-	TRBV5-1	once	TRBJ2-7	TGCGCCAGCAGCTTGGACAGGGACTACGAGCAGTACTTC	CASSLDRDYEQYF
TRBD2	TRBV7-9	-	TRBJ2-7	TGTGCCAGCAGCTTAGTAGCTAGCGGGGTTGACGAGCAGTACTTC	CASSLVASGVDEQYF
-	TRBV5-5	-	TRBJ1-6	TGTGCCAGCAGCTTATCTACGGATTCACCCCTCCACTTT	CASSLSTDSPLHF
TRBD2	TRBV24-1	-	TRBJ2-3	TGTGCCACCAGTGATTACCCTAGCGGGAGAGTGGCAGATACGCAGTATTTT	CATSDYPSGRVADTQYF
-	TRBV14	-	TRBJ1-1	TGTGCCAGCAGCAAGGGGCAGGGGTGGGGCACTGAAGCTTTCTTT	CASSKGQGWGTEAFF